This TCR beta chain originates from a study of STAT3 mutations in large granular lymphocyte leukemia. Germline lookup yields CDR1 KGHSH and CDR2 LQKENI. The CDR3 has 14 residues. V lost 3 bases, J lost 8 bases, and 16 bases lay in between. A word on this clone: Its antigen is unknown.

Assay used: immunoSEQ multiplex PCR; TCRdb lists only in-frame clones, some missing. The sample carries 6,000 or so clones, around a third recorded once. Study results and limitations: Every T-cell large granular lymphocyte leukemia patient had at least one immunodominant TCR beta clonotype.

This TCR came from a woman in her 40s with T-cell large granular lymphocyte leukemia. Some clones in this sample may be carry-over from other donors' samples. The genes are TRBV18 and TRBJ1-2; D is possibly TRBD1 (5 bases). The specimen sequenced was peripheral blood mononuclear cells. CDR3 sequence: CASSPGRANGGYTF. Here the CDR3 DNA reads TGTGCCAGCTCACCGGGCAGGGCAAATGGGGGCTACACCTTC.